This entry lists 18 T cell receptor beta chains sequenced from one sample in a study of cytomegalovirus exposure and HLA in healthy donors. The PCR employed 60 Vbeta primers together with 13 Jbeta primers. Measured with immunoSEQ multiplex PCR; TCRdb has only the in-frame clones, and not every one. This sample has about 200,000 clones, with roughly 77% found just once. Input material: PBMCs. All receptors derive from a male donor in good health and CMV-seropositive.

This chain joins TRBV30 and TRBJ1-5, with TRBD1 as a possible D gene (5 bases). Germline values: CDR1 GTSNPN, CDR2 SVGIG (reference sequence). Trimming stripped 3 bases from V and 7 bases from J, with 16 bases between. There are 14 residues in the CDR3. The DNA of the CDR3 is TGTGCCTGGAGCCACTGGGGCTTGGGGCAGCCCCAGCATTTT. Its protein is CAWSHWGLGQPQHF.

The rearrangement uses TRBV6-5 and TRBJ2-1; D perhaps matches TRBD2 (5 bases). From germline, CDR1 is MNHEY and CDR2 SVGAGI. This CDR3 region has 15 residues. The V and J ends lost 7 bases and 0 bases respectively, with 13 bases between them. The CDR3 bases are TGTGCCAGCACCCCGGACTTCAGCTCCTACAATGAGCAGTTCTTC. Its protein product is CASTPDFSSYNEQFF.

The chain is built from TRBV30 and TRBJ2-7; D is unresolved. This CDR3 region has 13 residues. Trimming took 2 bases from V and 6 from J, leaving 14 bases between them. The V gene's germline CDR1 is GTSNPN and CDR2 SVGIG (reference sequence). CDR3 coding DNA: TGTGCCTGGAGTCGATTAGAGCTTGGCGAGCAGTACTTC. It yields the protein CAWSRLELGEQYF.

The V gene is TRBV11-2, the J gene TRBJ2-7, with 11 positions matching TRBD2. Losses at the gene ends were 1 base for V and 5 bases for J; bases not matched to a gene: 7. This CDR3 region has 16 residues. Germline loops: CDR1 SGHAT, CDR2 FQNNGV. CDR3 in DNA: TGTGCCAGCAGCTTAGCCGAACTAGCGGGAGAACACGAGCAGTACTTC. This sequence encodes CASSLAELAGEHEQYF.

The chain combines TRBV4-3 with TRBJ2-3; TRBD2 agrees at 7 bases. CDR1 is LGHNA, CDR2 YSLEER, per germline. Trimming cost V 2 bases and J 2 bases; bases outside gene matches: 4. CDR3 length equals 15 residues. The CDR3 sequence is CASSQLAGNTDTQYF. The CDR3 coding sequence is TGCGCCAGCAGCCAATTAGCGGGCAACACAGATACGCAGTATTTT.

The chain links TRBV19 to TRBJ2-1, with D perhaps TRBD1 (8 bases). The CDR3 runs to 14 residues. CDR1 is LNHDA and CDR2 is SQIVND in the germline V gene (reference sequence). Trimming pared 5 bases from V and 5 bases from J, leaving 13 bases between. In nucleotides, the CDR3 is TGTGCCAGTAGTGCCACAGGGGGGGACAATGAGCAGTTCTTC. It encodes CASSATGGDNEQFF.

The genes are TRBV4-1 and TRBJ2-2; TRBD1 aligns across 8 bases. The V gene's germline CDR1 is MGHRA and CDR2 YSYEKL. The junction had 9 bases not matched to a gene; V was cut back by 2 bases and J by 1 base. This CDR3 is built from 18 residues. CDR3 DNA sequence: TGCGCCAGCAGCCAAACTTCAACCGGGACAGGGAACACCGGGGAGCTGTTTTTT. Translation: CASSQTSTGTGNTGELFF.

CDR3 residues: CASSPYLGSGMSNQPQHF. CDR3 bases: TGTGCCAGTAGTCCCTACCTAGGTTCCGGGATGAGCAATCAGCCCCAGCATTTT. V gene TRBV19 combines with J gene TRBJ1-5; D not certain. The length of the CDR3 is 18 residues. Looked up from germline, CDR1 is LNHDA and CDR2 is SQIVND (reference sequence). Trimming shortened V by 5 bases and J by 1 base, and 21 bases separated the two germline ends.

V gene TRBV6-4 combines with J gene TRBJ2-1, with 8 nucleotides matching TRBD1. Per germline, CDR1 MRHNA and CDR2 SNTAGT. V dropped 4 bases and J dropped 5; count of bases not matched to a gene: 7. CDR3 size: 15 residues. The CDR3 nucleotides are TGTGCCAGCAGTGCGGACAGGGATAGGAACAATGAGCAGTTCTTC. Translating it yields CASSADRDRNNEQFF.

This clone was counted between two and nine times. V usage is TRBV6-4 and J usage is TRBJ2-2; D unclear. With 0 bases removed from V and 10 bases from J, the gap between germline ends came to 9 bases. The CDR3 totals 13 residues. CDR1 is MRHNA and CDR2 is SNTAGT in the germline V gene. CDR3 amino acids: CASSDSFNSELFF. The DNA for the CDR3 is TGTGCCAGCAGTGACTCATTTAACTCGGAGCTGTTTTTT.

This clone has only a few counts. The genes are TRBV16 and TRBJ1-2; D is unclear. From germline, CDR1 is KGHSY and CDR2 FQNENV. Trimming removed 7 bases at V and 3 bases at J, with 18 bases between. The CDR3 contains 15 residues. For the CDR3, the DNA is TGTGCCAGCACCACTGACCTCGGGATAGACTATGGCTACACCTTC. It encodes CASTTDLGIDYGYTF.

This clone appeared a single time. V and J are TRBV28 and TRBJ2-7; no clear D gene. This CDR3 contains 11 residues. V gave up 6 bases and J gave up 7 bases, with 10 bases separating them. The germline CDR1 and CDR2 sequences are MDHEN and SYDVKM. The CDR3 sequence: CASRLLGEQYF. CDR3 coding DNA: TGTGCCAGCAGACTTCTCGGGGAGCAGTACTTC.

This chain's CDR3 is CASSLTTGGLNLGEQYF. The CDR3 region has the DNA TGTGCCAGCAGCCTAACGACAGGGGGACTGAATTTGGGGGAGCAGTACTTC. This rearrangement joins TRBV11-3 to TRBJ2-7; 9 bases are shared with TRBD1. Trimming at V came to 5 bases and at J to 7 bases, leaving 18 bases not matched to a gene. This CDR3 region has 17 residues. The germline CDR1 and CDR2 sequences are SGHNT and YENEEA.

This chain joins TRBV7-2 and TRBJ1-5, with TRBD1 identical over 7 bases. The junction had 6 bases not matched to a gene; V was cut back by 1 base and J by 6 bases. The CDR3 spans 15 residues. Germline CDR1 SGHTA, CDR2 FQGNSA. The CDR3: CASSLEGAGSQPQHF. The CDR3 DNA reads TGTGCCAGCAGCTTAGAGGGGGCAGGGAGTCAGCCCCAGCATTTT.

As for this clone: At one of its ends the junction is not consistent with the germline gene, which may arise from a read error. This chain links TRBV5-6 with TRBJ2-7, with 7 bases fitting TRBD2. Germline lookup yields CDR1 SGHDT and CDR2 YYEEEE. The CDR3 length is 14 residues. CDR3 sequence (DNA): TGTGCCAGCAGCATTCTAGCGGTGTCCTACGGGCAGTACTTC. Translation gives CASSILAVSYGQYF.

The chain employs TRBV5-6 and TRBJ2-7; 8 nucleotides match TRBD1. V gave up 0 bases and J gave up 6 bases; unmatched junction bases: 5. The CDR3 is 14 residues long. In germline, CDR1 is SGHDT, CDR2 YYEEEE. The CDR3 loop is CASSLATGVGEQYF. The CDR3 DNA follows: TGTGCCAGCAGCTTGGCGACAGGGGTCGGCGAGCAGTACTTC.

The CDR3 protein is CASADRQGASYGYTF. The CDR3 region has the DNA TGTGCCAGCGCCGACCGACAGGGGGCTAGCTATGGCTACACCTTC. The chain joins TRBV28 to TRBJ1-2, with 10 bases lining up with TRBD1. V lost 8 bases to trimming and J lost 4 bases; unmatched junction nucleotides: 10. The CDR3 is 15 amino acids. The germline CDR1 and CDR2 sequences are MDHEN and SYDVKM.

The chain has TRBV18 and TRBJ1-2; 8 nucleotides match TRBD1. The germline gives CDR1 KGHSH, CDR2 LQKENI. V was clipped by 4 bases and J by 4 bases; unmatched bases: 2. The CDR3 covers 13 residues. CDR3 in DNA: TGTGCCAGCTCACAAGGACAGGGCTATGGCTACACCTTC. Protein: CASSQGQGYGYTF.